Detailed here is one TCR beta chain. Its specificity is unknown. The data are from a study of shared clonotypes between healthy human individuals. Here immunoSEQ multiplex PCR was the method, and the copy in TCRdb shows in-frame clones only, minus some. The profile covers approximately 2.5 million clones, with over 85% appearing a single time and more than 0.35% taken by the ten largest. Study conclusions and caveats: It was observed that 5% to 6% of naive CD4 clonotypes were shared across several donors. Non-shared clonotypes had lower generation probabilities than those shared by all four donors. Sharing of clonotypes among donors was expected to vary with sequencing depth.

Germline assignment: CDR1 SGHRS and CDR2 YFSETQ. The V and J ends lost 5 bases and 3 bases respectively, with 12 bases between them. The CDR3 length is 13 residues. Sequenced material: naive CD4+ T cells from PBMCs. Subset described: CD45RA+ positively selected. The sequence was collected from a man between 18 and 35 years old in good health. Some clones in this sample may be carry-over from other donors' samples. The chain employs TRBV5-1 and TRBJ2-7; the D gene is possibly TRBD1 (5 bases). CDR3 protein: CASRITQDYEQYF. The DNA for the CDR3 is TGCGCCAGCAGAATTACACAGGACTACGAGCAGTACTTC. The variable domain in full, completed from reference TRBV5-1 and TRBJ2-7, reads KAGVTQTPRYLIKTRGQQVTLSCSPISGHRSVSWYQQTPGQGLQFLFEYFSETQRNKGNFPGRFSGRQFSNSRSEMNVSTLELGDSALYLCASRITQDYEQYFGPGTRLTVT.